These T cell receptor beta chains were read from a single sample in a study of blood T cell repertoires in COVID-19. TCRdb keeps only in-frame clones here, not all; method: immunoSEQ multiplex PCR. This sample has 95,000 to 100,000 clones, with around 87% found just once. The sequencing sample was made of peripheral blood. The receptors here all came from a woman in her twenties or thirties with acute or convalescent COVID-19. The CDR3 runs from the conserved cysteine through the conserved F or W. A D gene is named only where the DNA matches it firmly. Size tells how often a clone was seen (once, few, many) or the class of an expanded clone, and some rows leave it out.

V	J	D	size	CDR3	DNA
TRBV11-3	TRBJ2-4	TRBD1	once	CASSLAPTGAAKNIQYF	TGTGCCAGCAGTCTAGCCCCGACAGGGGCGGCCAAAAACATTCAGTACTTC
TRBV6-4	TRBJ2-4	-	-	CASSHSRDTSQDF	TGTGCCAGCAGCCATTCCCGGGACACCTCTCAAGACTTC
TRBV7-9	TRBJ1-1	-	-	CASSLQQAAFF	TGTGCCAGCAGCCTACAACAAGCGGCTTTCTTT
TRBV24-1	TRBJ2-3	TRBD1	once	CATSDPGTGKQYF	TGTGCCACCAGTGATCCCGGGACAGGCAAGCAGTATTTT
TRBV9	TRBJ1-1	TRBD1	-	CASSPSGQGAINTEAFF	TGTGCCAGCAGCCCCTCCGGACAGGGGGCTATCAACACTGAAGCTTTCTTT
TRBV10-1	TRBJ2-1	-	-	CASSTGTSYNEQFF	TGCGCCAGTTCCACAGGGACGTCCTACAATGAGCAGTTCTTC
TRBV30	TRBJ2-2	TRBD2	-	CARGGYTGELFF	TGTGCCCGCGGGGGGTACACCGGGGAGCTGTTTTTT
TRBV18	TRBJ1-5	-	-	CASSPSKGDQPQHF	TGTGCCAGCTCACCAAGCAAAGGGGATCAGCCCCAGCATTTT
TRBV15	TRBJ2-7	-	-	CATSRGSLLRGTVYEQYF	TGTGCCACCAGCAGAGGTTCTTTACTTCGGGGGACAGTCTACGAGCAGTACTTC
TRBV3-1/TRBV3-2	TRBJ2-7	-	-	CASSLGGDYEQYF	TGTGCCAGCAGCCTAGGGGGGGACTACGAGCAGTACTTC
TRBV28	TRBJ1-5	-	-	CASSLRYNQPQHF	TGTGCCAGCAGTTTACGGTACAATCAGCCCCAGCATTTT
TRBV6-5	TRBJ2-2	TRBD2	-	CASSSLSGGAAGELFF	TGTGCCAGCAGTTCGCTTAGCGGGGGGGCGGCCGGGGAGCTGTTTTTT
TRBV3-1/TRBV3-2	TRBJ1-2	-	-	CASSQEGAGGYTF	TGTGCCAGCAGCCAAGAGGGCGCAGGAGGCTACACCTTC
TRBV2	TRBJ1-6	TRBD1	-	CASAGGQGDSPLHF	TGTGCCAGCGCAGGGGGGCAGGGGGATTCACCCCTCCACTTT
TRBV7-9	TRBJ1-2	TRBD1	once	CASSLADRESSGYTF	TGTGCCAGCAGCTTAGCGGACAGGGAGTCCTCTGGCTACACCTTC
TRBV24-1	TRBJ1-2	TRBD1	-	CATSGDRVGYTF	TGTGCCACCAGTGGGGACAGGGTAGGCTACACCTTC
TRBV14	TRBJ1-2	-	-	CASSQDDRNPTTNYGYTF	TGTGCCAGCAGCCAAGATGACAGGAACCCTACTACTAACTATGGCTACACCTTC
TRBV4-2	TRBJ2-1	TRBD1	once	CASSQVEGADEQFF	TGTGCCAGCAGCCAAGTAGAGGGGGCTGATGAGCAGTTCTTC
TRBV19	TRBJ1-2	TRBD1	-	CASTPGTGTYGYTF	TGTGCCAGTACCCCCGGGACAGGGACCTATGGCTACACCTTC